The present T cell receptor beta chain was sequenced within a study of blood T cell repertoires in COVID-19. Study overall: The United States, Italy and Spain were the sources of the acute and convalescent COVID-19 samples. The analysed material was cDNA or gDNA that came from T cells, B-cell-depleted T cells, or PBMCs.

The V segment lost 1 base and the J segment 3 bases; nucleotides outside the gene matches: 2. The CDR3 runs 15 residues. Germline V CDR1 and CDR2: SGHTA, FQGTGA. Authors' methods: Estimated nucleated cell counts came from reference gene primer amplification. Generated by immunoSEQ multiplex PCR, the TCRdb table keeps only in-frame clones and is missing some. V and J calls and clone size are as listed in that table; D and trimming were resolved from the DNA. The repertoire holds 130,000 to 150,000 clones, with over 75% as singletons. The sequenced material came from peripheral blood. This TCR was sampled from a man between 60 and 75 years old with active or convalescent COVID-19. The J gene is TRBJ2-1, the V gene TRBV7-3; TRBD2 agrees at 8 bases. The CDR3 sequence: CASSLISGSYNEQFF. For the CDR3, the DNA is TGTGCCAGCAGCTTAATCAGCGGGAGCTACAATGAGCAGTTCTTC.